The 5 T cell receptor beta chains listed next were all sequenced from one sample in a study of TIL therapy for anti-PD-1-resistant metastatic lung cancer. The libraries were made with immunoSEQ v3. Assay used: immunoSEQ multiplex PCR; TCRdb lists only in-frame clones, some missing. The table shows fewer than 60,000 clones, with 65% to 90% occurring only once. Regarding time point: pre-treatment sample, taken before nivolumab and TIL therapy. The sequencing used blood, collected at baseline. These receptors were taken from a person between 30 and 80 years old with non-small cell lung cancer.

This clone was seen a handful of times. The chain links TRBV6-4 to TRBJ1-2, with a weak D call TRBD1 (5 bases). The germline V and J ends were trimmed by 2 bases and 7 bases, with 17 bases remaining between them. Germline CDR1 MRHNA, CDR2 SNTAGT. The CDR3 extends over 15 amino acids. This CDR3 reads CASSDQMWGGGGYTF. Written as DNA, the CDR3 is TGTGCCAGCAGTGACCAAATGTGGGGCGGCGGTGGCTACACCTTC.

The V call is TRBV19, the J call TRBJ2-1; D remains ambiguous. V dropped 7 bases and J dropped 10 bases, with 20 bases sitting between them. In germline, CDR1 is LNHDA, CDR2 SQIVND (reference sequence). The length of the CDR3 is 14 residues. The CDR3 spells CASTRSPTLGEQFF. Here the CDR3 DNA reads TGTGCCAGTACCCGATCCCCCACCCTTGGGGAGCAGTTCTTC.

The chain uses TRBV28 and TRBJ2-7; 9 positions match TRBD2. The ends lost 6 bases at V and 6 bases at J; junction bases unmatched: 15. Germline V CDR1 and CDR2: MDHEN, SYDVKM. This CDR3 is 16 amino acids long. The CDR3 loop reads CASRNPAAGLASEQYF. The DNA of the CDR3 is TGTGCCAGCAGAAACCCGGCGGCTGGACTAGCGAGCGAGCAGTACTTC.

The V and J genes are TRBV28 and TRBJ1-6; D unclear. The CDR3 runs 16 residues. Trimming took 2 bases from V and 4 from J, leaving 12 bases between them. Germline V CDR1 and CDR2: MDHEN, SYDVKM. The CDR3 loop is CASSLPVDSYNSPLHF. The CDR3 DNA is TGTGCCAGCAGTTTACCGGTAGACTCTTATAATTCACCCCTCCACTTT.

This sequence joins TRBV19 and TRBJ1-3; D unresolved. Trimming removed 10 bases at V and 1 base at J, with 11 bases between. Germline V gene lookup returns CDR1 LNHDA and CDR2 SQIVND (reference sequence). CDR3 length equals 13 residues. CDR3 residues: CATKTTSGNTIYF. DNA of the CDR3: TGTGCCACTAAGACAACGTCTGGAAACACCATATATTTT.